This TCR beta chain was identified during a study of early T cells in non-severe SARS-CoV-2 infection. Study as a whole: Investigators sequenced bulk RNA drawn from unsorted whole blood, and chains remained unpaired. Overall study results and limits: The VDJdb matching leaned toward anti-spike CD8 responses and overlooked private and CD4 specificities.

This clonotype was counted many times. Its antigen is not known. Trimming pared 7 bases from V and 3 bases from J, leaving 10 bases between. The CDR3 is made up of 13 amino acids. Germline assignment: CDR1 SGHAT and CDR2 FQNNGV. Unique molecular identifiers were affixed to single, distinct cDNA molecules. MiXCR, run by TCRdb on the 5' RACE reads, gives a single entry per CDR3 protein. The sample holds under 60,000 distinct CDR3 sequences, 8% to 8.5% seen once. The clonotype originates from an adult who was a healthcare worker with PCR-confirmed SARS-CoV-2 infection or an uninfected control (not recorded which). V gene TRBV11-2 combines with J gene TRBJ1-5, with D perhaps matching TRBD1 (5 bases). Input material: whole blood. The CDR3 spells CASTVDTNQPQHF. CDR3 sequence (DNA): TGTGCCAGCACCGTGGACACCAATCAGCCCCAGCATTTT.